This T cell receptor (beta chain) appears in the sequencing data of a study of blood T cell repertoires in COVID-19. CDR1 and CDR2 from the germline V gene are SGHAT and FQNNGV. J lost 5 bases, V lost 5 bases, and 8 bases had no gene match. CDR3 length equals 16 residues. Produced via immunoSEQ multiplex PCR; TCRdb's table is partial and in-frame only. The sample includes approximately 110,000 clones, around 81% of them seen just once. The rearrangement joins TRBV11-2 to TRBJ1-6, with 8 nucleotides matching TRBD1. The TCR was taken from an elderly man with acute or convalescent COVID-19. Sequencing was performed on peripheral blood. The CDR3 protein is CASSKGQGANNSPLHF. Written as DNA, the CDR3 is TGTGCCAGCAGCAAAGGACAGGGCGCGAATAATTCACCCCTCCACTTT.